The 5 T cell receptor beta chains reported below all come from one sample, sequenced in a study of siplizumab effects on memory and regulatory T cells. Profiled with immunoSEQ multiplex PCR; TCRdb holds only in-frame clones, not every one. The data show 94,000 or so clones, with 93% seen just once and 6.5% held by the top ten. The sample was CD8+ T cells sorted from blood. These receptors were obtained from a human donor in good health.

This sequence joins TRBV18 and TRBJ2-7; D uncertain. Germline V gene sequence: CDR1 KGHSH, CDR2 LQKENI. This CDR3 is built from 14 residues. The V and J ends lost 3 bases and 2 bases respectively, with 11 bases between them. The CDR3: CASSPPDGTYEQYF. Written as DNA, the CDR3 is TGTGCCAGCTCACCCCCCGACGGAACCTACGAGCAGTACTTC.

This sequence joins TRBV4-3 and TRBJ2-5, with 7 nucleotides matching TRBD2. This CDR3 spans 17 amino acids. The germline V gene has CDR1 LGHNA and CDR2 YSLEER. The junction had 11 bases not matched to a gene; V was cut back by 0 bases and J by 4 bases. CDR3 sequence: CASSQDGNSGWGETQYF. The CDR3 nucleotides are TGCGCCAGCAGCCAAGATGGGAATAGCGGGTGGGGAGAGACCCAGTACTTC.

The CDR3 nucleotides read TGTGCCAGCAGTTTACGGCTAGACACCTACAATGAGCAGTTCTTC. Amino acid sequence: CASSLRLDTYNEQFF. This chain joins TRBV27 and TRBJ2-1; D remains unclear. V dropped 2 bases and J dropped 2 bases, with 10 bases sitting between them. Germline V lookup: CDR1 MNHEY, CDR2 SMNVEV (reference sequence). The CDR3 is 15 residues long.

This sequence joins TRBV30 and TRBJ1-6, with a possible D match to TRBD1 (6 bases). Germline V lookup: CDR1 GTSNPN, CDR2 SVGIG (reference sequence). The CDR3 runs to 14 residues. The germline V and J ends were trimmed by 3 bases and 6 bases, with 12 bases remaining between them. The CDR3 coding sequence is TGTGCCTGGAGGATCGGGGGGCTTAATTCACCCCTCCACTTT. Translating gives CAWRIGGLNSPLHF.

Details on this clone: The DNA is omitted, as the CDR3 cannot be located on it reliably, and the CDR3 follows TCRdb's listing. In the same sample, other DNA sequences code for this CDR3. The genes are TRBV27 and TRBJ1-1. CDR1 MNHEY and CDR2 SMNVEV come from the germline V gene (reference sequence). Ends included, the CDR3 has 13 residues. The CDR3 spells CASSFLENTEAFF.